These T cell receptor beta chains were read from a single sample in a study of blood T cells in healthy people across ages. Each CDR3 protein gets one entry after TCRdb re-called the 5' RACE reads with MiXCR. The sample consists of some 1.7 million distinct CDR3 sequences, roughly 27% of them appearing once. The sample consisted of blood. The receptors originated from a woman younger than 45 in good health. Both conserved end residues are part of each CDR3. The listing skips clone size in some rows; elsewhere it reads once, few, many or a size class.

j_call | clone_size | v_call | cdr3_aa
TRBJ1-2 | once | TRBV20-1 | CSAYSRVRDGYTF
TRBJ1-5 | few | TRBV29-1 | CSVTGTGVDQPQHF
TRBJ2-3 | once | TRBV4-1 | CASRKDQSTDTQYF
TRBJ2-1 | NA | TRBV2 | CASKAGGTYNEQFF
TRBJ2-2 | NA | TRBV7-2 | CASSSLPRLAGFTGERFF
TRBJ2-1 | few | TRBV24-1 | CATSASFGYNEQFF
TRBJ1-1 | once | TRBV6-6 | CASSYLASSGQAFF
TRBJ2-1 | NA | TRBV15 | CAASLNNEQFF
TRBJ2-1 | NA | TRBV20-1 | CSGRAGGGAYNEQFF
TRBJ2-5 | NA | TRBV6-2/TRBV6-3 | CASRNRVAETQYF
TRBJ2-1 | few | TRBV2 | CASSPTAGGGSYNEQFF
TRBJ2-5 | few | TRBV7-2 | CASSLSGTGLAETQYF
TRBJ1-1 | few | TRBV6-2/TRBV6-3 | CASSEQGTTEAFF
TRBJ2-1 | many | TRBV7-9 | CASSSRKSYNEQFF
TRBJ2-1 | NA | TRBV27 | CASSLYSGGDNEQFF
TRBJ1-4 | NA | TRBV3-1 | CASSSPEKLFF
TRBJ2-4 | NA | TRBV29-1 | CSVGGLAGGYKQYF
TRBJ2-5 | NA | TRBV10-3 | CAIGDRGGTQYF
TRBJ2-1 | NA | TRBV4-3 | CASRQVRASGRTAREQFF
TRBJ2-3 | few | TRBV7-2 | CASSLALTSGRTDTQYF
TRBJ2-5 | many | TRBV12-3/TRBV12-4 | CASSPRRQGAGETQYF
TRBJ2-7 | many | TRBV27 | CASSNAYEQYF
TRBJ2-7 | many | TRBV5-1 | CASSPTGSGEGEQYF
TRBJ2-1 | many | TRBV20-1 | CSARSGGANEQFF
TRBJ1-1 | NA | TRBV12-3/TRBV12-4 | CASTPTALNTEAFF
TRBJ2-1 | few | TRBV9 | CASSAQEVPYNEQFF
TRBJ2-7 | many | TRBV7-2 | CASSYRGGGSYEQYF
TRBJ2-1 | many | TRBV29-1 | CSVGRDRTDNEQFF
TRBJ1-6 | NA | TRBV6-5 | CASSYGTANSPLHF
TRBJ1-1 | NA | TRBV12-5 | CASGLGDRTGMNTEAFF
TRBJ1-4 | NA | TRBV7-9 | CASSLATDRVNEKLFF
TRBJ2-1 | few | TRBV4-3 | CASSQGGGTSAYNEQFF
TRBJ2-7 | many | TRBV5-1 | CASSLETSGSYEQYF
TRBJ2-1 | few | TRBV27 | CASTRRGRNNEQFF
TRBJ1-1 | few | TRBV12-3/TRBV12-4 | CASRVGLMNTEAFF
TRBJ2-1 | few | TRBV7-2 | CASSLGSRGHLYNEQFF
TRBJ2-3 | NA | TRBV24-1 | CATSRGDGDTGTQYF
TRBJ2-1 | many | TRBV6-1 | CASSRRGGGPYNEQFF
TRBJ1-2 | few | TRBV4-1 | CASSPPGEGYGYTF
TRBJ1-1 | NA | TRBV20-1 | CSASALQGAPEAFF
TRBJ1-1 | few | TRBV24-1 | CATSHSGSSEAFF
TRBJ1-1 | NA | TRBV4-2 | CASSPRNRDMNTEAFF
TRBJ2-3 | many | TRBV7-2 | CASRVERYTDTQYF
TRBJ1-2 | NA | TRBV5-1 | CASSIGQAEGGYTF
TRBJ1-5 | NA | TRBV20-1 | CSARDLSGTGENQPQHF
TRBJ1-1 | few | TRBV12-3/TRBV12-4 | CASSPLSQNTEAFF
TRBJ1-2 | NA | TRBV12-3/TRBV12-4 | CASSPLLTGPSNYVYTF
TRBJ1-2 | NA | TRBV7-9 | CASSLRDTYGYTF
TRBJ1-1 | few | TRBV30 | CAWSVQATTEAFF
TRBJ1-2 | NA | TRBV28 | CASSPMREPPDGYTF
TRBJ2-2 | NA | TRBV12-5 | CASGQQGGAGELFF
TRBJ1-1 | NA | TRBV5-5 | CVSSLLGGNTEAFF
TRBJ2-3 | few | TRBV2 | CASSEFERITDTQYF
TRBJ2-7 | NA | TRBV6-5 | CASIPGLGSYEQYF
TRBJ2-7 | many | TRBV20-1 | CSARADSNEQYF